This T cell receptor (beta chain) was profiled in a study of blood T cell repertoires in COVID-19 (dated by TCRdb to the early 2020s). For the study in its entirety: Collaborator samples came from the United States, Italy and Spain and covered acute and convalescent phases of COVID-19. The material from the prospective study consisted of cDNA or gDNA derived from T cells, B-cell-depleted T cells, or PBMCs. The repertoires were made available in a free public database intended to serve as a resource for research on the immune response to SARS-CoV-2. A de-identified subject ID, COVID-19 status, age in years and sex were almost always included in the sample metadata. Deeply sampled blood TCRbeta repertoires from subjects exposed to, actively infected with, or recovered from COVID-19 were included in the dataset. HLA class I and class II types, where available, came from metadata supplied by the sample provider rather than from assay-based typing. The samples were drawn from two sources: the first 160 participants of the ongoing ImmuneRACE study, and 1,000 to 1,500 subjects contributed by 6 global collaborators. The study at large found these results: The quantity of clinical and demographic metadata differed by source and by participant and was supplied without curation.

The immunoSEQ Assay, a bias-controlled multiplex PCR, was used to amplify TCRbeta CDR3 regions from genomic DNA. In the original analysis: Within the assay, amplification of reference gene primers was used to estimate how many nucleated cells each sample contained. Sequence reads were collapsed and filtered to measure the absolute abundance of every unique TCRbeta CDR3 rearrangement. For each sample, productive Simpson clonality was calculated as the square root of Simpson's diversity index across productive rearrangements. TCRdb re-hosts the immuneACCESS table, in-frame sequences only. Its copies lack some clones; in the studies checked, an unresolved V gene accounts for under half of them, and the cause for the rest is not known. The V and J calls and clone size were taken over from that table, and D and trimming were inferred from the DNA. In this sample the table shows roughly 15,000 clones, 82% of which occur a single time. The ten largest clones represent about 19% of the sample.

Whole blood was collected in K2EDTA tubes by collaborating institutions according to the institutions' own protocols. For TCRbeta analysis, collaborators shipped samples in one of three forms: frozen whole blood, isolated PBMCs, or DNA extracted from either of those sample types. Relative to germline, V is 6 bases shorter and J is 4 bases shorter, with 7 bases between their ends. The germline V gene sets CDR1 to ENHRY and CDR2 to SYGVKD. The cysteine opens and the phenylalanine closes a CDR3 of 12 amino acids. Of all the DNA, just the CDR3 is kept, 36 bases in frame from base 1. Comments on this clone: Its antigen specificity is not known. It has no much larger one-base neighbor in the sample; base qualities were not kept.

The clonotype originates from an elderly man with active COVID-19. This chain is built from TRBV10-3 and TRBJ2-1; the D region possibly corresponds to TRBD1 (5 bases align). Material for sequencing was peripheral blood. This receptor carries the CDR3 CAISDSYNEQFF. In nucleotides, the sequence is TGTGCCATCAGCGACAGTTACAATGAGCAGTTCTTC.